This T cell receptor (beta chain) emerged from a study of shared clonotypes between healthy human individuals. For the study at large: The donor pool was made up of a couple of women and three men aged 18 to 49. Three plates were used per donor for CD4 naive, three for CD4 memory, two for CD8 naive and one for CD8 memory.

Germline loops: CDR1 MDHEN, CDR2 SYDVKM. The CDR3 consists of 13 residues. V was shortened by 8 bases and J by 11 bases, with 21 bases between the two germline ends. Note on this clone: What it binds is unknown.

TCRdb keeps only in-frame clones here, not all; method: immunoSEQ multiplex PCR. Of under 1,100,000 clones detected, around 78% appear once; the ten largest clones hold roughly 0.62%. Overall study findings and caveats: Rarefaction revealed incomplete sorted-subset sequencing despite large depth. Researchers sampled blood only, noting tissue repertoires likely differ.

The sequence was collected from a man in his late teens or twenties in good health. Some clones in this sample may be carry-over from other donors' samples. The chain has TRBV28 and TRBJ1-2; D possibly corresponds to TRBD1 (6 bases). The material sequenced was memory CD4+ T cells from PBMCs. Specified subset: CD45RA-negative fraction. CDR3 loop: CASHYGQLQGYTF. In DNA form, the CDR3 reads TGTGCCAGCCACTACGGACAGCTTCAGGGATACACCTTC.